These 13 T cell receptor beta chains were all obtained from the same sample, sequenced in a study of Graves' ophthalmopathy and Graves' hyperthyroidism. As the template, RNA transcripts were used to amplify TCR beta CDR3 regions. The workflow started with a first-round RT-PCR run with HTBI primers and then moved on to a second-round multiplex PCR. TCRdb re-called the multiplex PCR reads with MiXCR, one entry per CDR3 protein. The sample lists around 600,000 distinct CDR3 sequences, about 40% occurring once. The material sequenced was peripheral blood. The receptors were gathered from an adult man with Graves' ophthalmopathy.

Many counts were recorded for this clonotype. This sequence joins TRBV4-3 and TRBJ1-5; no firm D call. The V end was cut by 0 bases, the J end by 6 bases, with 12 bases between. The length of the CDR3 is 15 residues. Germline loops: CDR1 LGHNA, CDR2 YSLEER. The CDR3 DNA follows: TGCGCCAGCAGCCAAGATTACGGTTCGGGTCAGCCCCAGCATTTT. It encodes CASSQDYGSGQPQHF.

The table lists this clonotype with many counts. The CDR3 region has the DNA TGTGCCAGTACCGGTGGACAAGGAGCTTTCTTT. As protein: CASTGGQGAFF. V usage is TRBV19 and J usage is TRBJ1-1; D might be TRBD1 (5 bases). CDR1 is LNHDA and CDR2 is SQIVND in the germline V gene (reference sequence). The CDR3 has 11 amino acids. The ends were cut back, 7 bases at V and 10 bases at J, with 13 bases in the middle.

The V call is TRBV10-3, the J call TRBJ2-7; no reliable D call. The CDR3 contains 11 residues. V gave up 6 bases and J gave up 7 bases, with 10 bases separating them. Germline CDR1 is ENHRY and CDR2 is SYGVKD. This CDR3 is CAIRNEREQYF. The CDR3 DNA is TGTGCCATCAGGAACGAGAGGGAGCAGTACTTC.

This clonotype was picked up many times. The V call is TRBV19, the J call TRBJ1-2; D is unclear. V shed 2 bases and J shed 1 base, with 5 bases lying between them. CDR3 length: 13 residues. The germline V gene encodes CDR1 LNHDA and CDR2 SQIVND (reference sequence). CDR3 amino acids: CASSIRLNYGYTF. The CDR3 nucleotides read TGTGCCAGTAGTATACGGCTTAACTATGGCTACACCTTC.

Ten or more counts support this clonotype. The chain has TRBV15 and TRBJ1-1; D possibly corresponds to TRBD1 (5 bases). V dropped 1 base and J dropped 0 bases, with 12 bases sitting between them. Germline V gives CDR1 LNHNV, CDR2 YYDKDF (reference sequence). The CDR3 sequence is 16 residues long. In DNA, the CDR3 is TGTGCCACCAGCAGAGGGGCAGGGAATTTGAACACTGAAGCTTTCTTT. It translates to CATSRGAGNLNTEAFF.

Many counts were recorded for this clonotype. The chain links TRBV4-2 to TRBJ1-2; 8 bases are shared with TRBD1. This CDR3 region has 15 residues. V gave up 1 base and J gave up 6 bases; unmatched junction bases: 7. In germline, CDR1 is LGHNA, CDR2 YNFKEQ. CDR3: CASSQVQDRVDGYTF. The DNA for the CDR3 is TGTGCCAGCAGCCAAGTCCAGGACAGGGTGGATGGCTACACCTTC.

This clonotype was picked up many times. CDR3 in DNA: TGTGCCAGCAGAACAGGGTCGGTCTATGGCTACACCTTC. It is translated as CASRTGSVYGYTF. The chain combines TRBV12-3 or TRBV12-4 with TRBJ1-2; possible D gene TRBD1, 6 bases. This CDR3 contains 13 residues. V was pared by 6 bases and J by 4 bases, with 12 bases between.

The rearrangement joins TRBV10-3 to TRBJ1-4, with a possible D match to TRBD1 (5 bases). Germline lookup yields CDR1 ENHRY and CDR2 SYGVKD. This CDR3 spans 12 amino acids. Trimming stripped 6 bases from V and 6 bases from J, with 8 bases between. Written as DNA, the CDR3 is TGTGCCATCAGGGCAGGGCATGAAAAACTGTTTTTT. Its protein product is CAIRAGHEKLFF.

This clonotype was detected many times. V usage is TRBV7-2 and J usage is TRBJ1-3; D remains unclear. This CDR3 spans 16 amino acids. Germline assignment: CDR1 SGHTA and CDR2 FQGNSA. Between the trimmed V and J ends, which lost 5 bases and 0 bases, there was a span of 14 bases. The chain's CDR3 is CASSTQRDYSGNTIYF. The CDR3 DNA is TGTGCCAGCAGCACACAGAGAGACTACTCTGGAAACACCATATATTTT.

This clonotype was seen a handful of times. V and J are TRBV3-1 and TRBJ1-1; D is unresolved. Trimming shortened V by 4 bases and J by 6 bases, and 12 bases separated the two germline ends. This CDR3 is built from 13 residues. CDR1 and CDR2 from the germline V gene are LGHDT and YNNKEL (reference sequence). The DNA for the CDR3 is TGTGCCAGCAGCCCCTCACTGGGTGCTGAAGCTTTCTTT. Its protein product is CASSPSLGAEAFF.

This clonotype turned up a few times. The chain joins TRBV4-1 to TRBJ2-7, with D tentatively TRBD1 (5 bases). This CDR3 spans 15 amino acids. Germline V CDR1 and CDR2: MGHRA, YSYEKL. Trimming removed 1 base from V and 2 bases from J, with 12 bases in between. This chain's CDR3 is CASSQVLVGAYEQYF. CDR3 sequence (DNA): TGCGCCAGCAGCCAAGTGTTGGTAGGGGCCTACGAGCAGTACTTC.

This clonotype was observed many times. The gene calls are TRBV12-3 or TRBV12-4 and TRBJ1-3; no reliable D call. The length of the CDR3 is 13 residues. The ends were cut back, 3 bases at V and 2 bases at J, with 5 bases in the middle. In DNA, the CDR3 is TGTGCCAGCAGTTTGCTGGCTGGAAACACCATATATTTT. Its protein product is CASSLLAGNTIYF.

This clonotype was counted at least ten times. The V gene is TRBV20-1, the J gene TRBJ1-3; no clear D gene. This CDR3 contains 14 residues. Germline assignment: CDR1 DFQATT and CDR2 SNEGSKA (reference sequence). Trimming shortened V by 0 bases and J by 7 bases, and 13 bases separated the two germline ends. The CDR3 protein is CSARDGYPRNTIYF. DNA for the CDR3: TGCAGTGCTAGAGATGGTTACCCGCGGAACACCATATATTTT.